This TCR beta chain was documented in a study of CD8+ T cells in alopecia areata. General study points: Tofacitinib delivered significant drops in scalp clonality and in expanded CD8+ clones among the top 100. Sequencing of scalp tissue also captures the resident alphabeta T cells of normal skin.

The treatment denotes: oral pan-JAK inhibitor, 5-10 mg twice daily. Trimming stripped 6 bases from V and 7 bases from J, with 13 bases between. In germline, CDR1 is SQVTM, CDR2 ANQGSEA. The length of the CDR3 is 11 residues. TCR sequencing used cDNA made by reverse transcription of extracted RNA. Sequenced by immunoSEQ multiplex PCR; TCRdb stores in-frame clones only, minus some. The sample shows 150,000 to 200,000 clones, roughly three fifths of them seen only once. Points on this clone: What it recognizes is unknown.

This chain joins TRBV29-1 and TRBJ2-7; D may be TRBD2 (5 bases). The sequenced sample was CD4+ T cells sorted from blood, obtained around week 50, from a patient treated with tofacitinib. This receptor was obtained from a human donor with alopecia areata. DNA for the CDR3: TGCAGCGTCCTGACCTCGGGGGAGCAGTACTTC. Protein product: CSVLTSGEQYF.